This T cell receptor (beta chain) stems from a study of T cells in women clearing cervical HPV infection. Study background: Cases' blood sampling followed lesion detection by median approximately 150 days (90 to 200).

About this clone itself: Its antigen is not known.

Study-wide findings and caveats: Combining TCR richness with V gene abundances gave approximately 0.8 AUC.

The data were produced by immunoSEQ multiplex PCR, yet TCRdb's version contains in-frame clones alone and is incomplete. In total, the table holds 20,000 or so clones. The origin of this receptor is a woman aged 18 to 75 with a cervical HPV16 infection that either progressed to CIN3+ or cleared (not recorded which). The specimen was blood buffy coat.

This CDR3 is CSARALQGTQYF. The sequenced part of the CDR3 DNA is TGCAGTGCTAGAGCCCTACAGGGGACC. The rearrangement uses TRBV20-1 and TRBJ2-5; D perhaps matches TRBD1 (6 bases). The read terminates 3 residues ahead of where the CDR3 ends, so the germline J gene completes it. The germline V gene encodes CDR1 DFQATT and CDR2 SNEGSKA (reference sequence). The CDR3 totals 12 residues. V lost 1 base to trimming and J lost 7 bases, with 10 bases between them.